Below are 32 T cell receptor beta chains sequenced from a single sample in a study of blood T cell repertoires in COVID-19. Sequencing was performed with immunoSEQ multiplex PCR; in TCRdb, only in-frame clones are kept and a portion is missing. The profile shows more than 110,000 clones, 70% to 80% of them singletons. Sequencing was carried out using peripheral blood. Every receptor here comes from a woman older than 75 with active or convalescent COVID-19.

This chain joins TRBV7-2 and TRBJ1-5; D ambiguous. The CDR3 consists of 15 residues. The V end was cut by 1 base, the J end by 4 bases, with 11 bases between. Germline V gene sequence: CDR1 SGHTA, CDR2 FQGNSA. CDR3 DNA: TGTGCCAGCAGCTTAGGGTTGGAGAGGAATCAGCCCCAGCATTTT. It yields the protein CASSLGLERNQPQHF. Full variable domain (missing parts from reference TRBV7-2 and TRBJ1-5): GAGVSQSPSNKVTEKGKDVELRCDPISGHTALYWYRQSLGQGLEFLIYFQGNSAPDKSGLPSDRFSAERTGGSVSTLTIQRTQQEDSAVYLCASSLGLERNQPQHFGDGTRLSIL.

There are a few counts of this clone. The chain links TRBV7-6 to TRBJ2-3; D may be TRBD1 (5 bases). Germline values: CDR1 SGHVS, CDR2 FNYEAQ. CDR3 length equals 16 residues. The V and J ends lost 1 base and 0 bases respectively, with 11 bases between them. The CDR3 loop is CASSLVAGSSTDTQYF. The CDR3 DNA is TGTGCCAGCAGCTTAGTGGCAGGGTCTAGCACAGATACGCAGTATTTT. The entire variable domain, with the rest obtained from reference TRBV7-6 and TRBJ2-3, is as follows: GAGVSQSPRYKVTKRGQDVALRCDPISGHVSLYWYRQALGQGPEFLTYFNYEAQQDKSGLPNDRFSAERPEGSISTLTIQRTEQRDSAMYRCASSLVAGSSTDTQYFGPGTRLTVL.

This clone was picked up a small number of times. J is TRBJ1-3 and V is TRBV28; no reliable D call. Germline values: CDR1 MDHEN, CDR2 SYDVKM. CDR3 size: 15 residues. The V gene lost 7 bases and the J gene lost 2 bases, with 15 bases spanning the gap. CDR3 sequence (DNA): TGTGCCAGCAACCGGAGGTACTCCGCTGGAAACACCATATATTTT. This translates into CASNRRYSAGNTIYF. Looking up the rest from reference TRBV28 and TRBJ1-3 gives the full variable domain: DVKVTQSSRYLVKRTGEKVFLECVQDMDHENMFWYRQDPGLGLRLIYFSYDVKMKEKGDIPEGYSVSREKKERFSLILESASTNQTSMYLCASNRRYSAGNTIYFGEGSWLTVV.

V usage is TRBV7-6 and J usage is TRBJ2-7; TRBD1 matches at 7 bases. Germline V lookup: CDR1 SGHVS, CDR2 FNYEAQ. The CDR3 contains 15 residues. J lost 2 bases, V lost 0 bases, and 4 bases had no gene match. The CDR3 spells CASSLARDSPYEQYF. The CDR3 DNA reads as TGTGCCAGCAGCTTAGCCCGGGACAGCCCCTACGAGCAGTACTTC.

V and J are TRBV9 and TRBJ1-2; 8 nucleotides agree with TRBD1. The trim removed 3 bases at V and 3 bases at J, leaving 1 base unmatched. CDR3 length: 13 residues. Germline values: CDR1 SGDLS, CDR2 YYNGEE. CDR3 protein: CASSATGDYGYTF. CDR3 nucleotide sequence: TGTGCCAGCAGCGCGACAGGGGACTATGGCTACACCTTC.

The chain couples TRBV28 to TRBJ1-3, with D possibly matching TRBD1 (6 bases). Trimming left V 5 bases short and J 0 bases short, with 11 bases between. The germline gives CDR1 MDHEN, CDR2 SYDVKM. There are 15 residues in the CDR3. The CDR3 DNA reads TGTGCCAGCAGTGGACAGCTTTACTCTGGAAACACCATATATTTT. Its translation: CASSGQLYSGNTIYF.

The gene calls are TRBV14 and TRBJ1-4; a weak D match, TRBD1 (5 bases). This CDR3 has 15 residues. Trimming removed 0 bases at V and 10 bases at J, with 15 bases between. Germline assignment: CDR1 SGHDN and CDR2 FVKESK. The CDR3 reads CASSQEGQGRGKLFF. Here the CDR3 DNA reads TGTGCCAGCAGCCAAGAGGGGCAGGGAAGGGGAAAACTGTTTTTT. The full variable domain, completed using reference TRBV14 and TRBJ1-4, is EAGVTQFPSHSVIEKGQTVTLRCDPISGHDNLYWYRRVMGKEIKFLLHFVKESKQDESGMPNNRFLAERTGGTYSTLKVQPAELEDSGVYFCASSQEGQGRGKLFFGSGTQLSVL.

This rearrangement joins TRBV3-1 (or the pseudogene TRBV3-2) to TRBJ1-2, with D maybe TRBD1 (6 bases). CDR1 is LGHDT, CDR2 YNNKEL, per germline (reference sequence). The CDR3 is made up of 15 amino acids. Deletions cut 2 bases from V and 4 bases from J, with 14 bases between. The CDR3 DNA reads TGTGCCAGCAGCCAACCAGGGGCCCAGGGCTATGGCTACACCTTC. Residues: CASSQPGAQGYGYTF.

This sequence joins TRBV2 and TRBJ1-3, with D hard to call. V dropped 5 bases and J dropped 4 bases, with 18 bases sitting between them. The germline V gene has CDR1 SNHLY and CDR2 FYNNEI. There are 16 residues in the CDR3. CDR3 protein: CASSFREPGRGNTIYF. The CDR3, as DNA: TGTGCCAGCAGTTTCCGGGAGCCGGGCCGGGGAAACACCATATATTTT. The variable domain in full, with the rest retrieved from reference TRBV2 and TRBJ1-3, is EPEVTQTPSHQVTQMGQEVILRCVPISNHLYFYWYRQILGQKVEFLVSFYNNEISEKSEIFDDQFSVERPDGSNFTLKIRSTKLEDSAMYFCASSFREPGRGNTIYFGEGSWLTVV.

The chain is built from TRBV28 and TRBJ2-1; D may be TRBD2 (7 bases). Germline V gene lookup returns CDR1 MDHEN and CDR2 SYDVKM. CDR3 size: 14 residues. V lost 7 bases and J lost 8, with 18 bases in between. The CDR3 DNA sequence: TGTGCCAGCAACGTTCGGGGGGCGAAGGATGAGCAGTTCTTC. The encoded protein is CASNVRGAKDEQFF.

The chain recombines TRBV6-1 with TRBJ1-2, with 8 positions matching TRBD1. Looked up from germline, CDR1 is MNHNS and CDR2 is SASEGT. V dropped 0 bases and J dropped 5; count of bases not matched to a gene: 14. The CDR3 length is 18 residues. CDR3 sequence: CASSEAQSGTGLAYGYTF. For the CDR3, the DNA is TGTGCCAGCAGTGAAGCGCAATCAGGGACAGGATTAGCTTATGGCTACACCTTC.

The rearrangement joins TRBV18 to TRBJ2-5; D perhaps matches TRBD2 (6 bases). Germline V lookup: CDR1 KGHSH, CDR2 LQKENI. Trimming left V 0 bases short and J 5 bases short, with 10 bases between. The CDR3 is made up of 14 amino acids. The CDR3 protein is CASSPPGAGETQYF. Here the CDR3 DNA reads TGTGCCAGCTCACCACCAGGGGCGGGGGAGACCCAGTACTTC. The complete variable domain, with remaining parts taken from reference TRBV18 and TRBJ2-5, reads NAGVMQNPRHLVRRRGQEARLRCSPMKGHSHVYWYRQLPEEGLKFMVYLQKENIIDESGMPKERFSAEFPKEGPSILRIQQVVRGDSAAYFCASSPPGAGETQYFGPGTRLLVL.

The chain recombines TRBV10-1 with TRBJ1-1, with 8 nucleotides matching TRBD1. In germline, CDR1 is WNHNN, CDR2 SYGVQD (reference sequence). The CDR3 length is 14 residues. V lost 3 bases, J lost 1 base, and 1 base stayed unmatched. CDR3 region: CASSDGQGNTEAFF. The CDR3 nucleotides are TGCGCCAGCAGTGATGGACAGGGGAACACTGAAGCTTTCTTT.

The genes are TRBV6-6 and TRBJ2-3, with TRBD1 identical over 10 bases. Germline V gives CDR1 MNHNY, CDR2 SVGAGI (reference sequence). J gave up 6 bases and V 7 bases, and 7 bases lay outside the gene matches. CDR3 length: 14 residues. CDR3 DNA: TGTGCCAGCAAACGAGGACAGGGGGTTGATACGCAGTATTTT. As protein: CASKRGQGVDTQYF.

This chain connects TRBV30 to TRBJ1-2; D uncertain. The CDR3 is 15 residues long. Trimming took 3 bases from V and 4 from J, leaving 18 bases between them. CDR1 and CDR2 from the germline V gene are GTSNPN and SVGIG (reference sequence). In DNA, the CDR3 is TGTGCCTGGAGCCCCACGGGTGGCTTGGGCTATGGCTACACCTTC. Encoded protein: CAWSPTGGLGYGYTF.

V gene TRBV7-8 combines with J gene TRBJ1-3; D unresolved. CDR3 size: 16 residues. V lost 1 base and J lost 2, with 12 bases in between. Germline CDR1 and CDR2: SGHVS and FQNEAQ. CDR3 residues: CASSLGGISAGNTIYF. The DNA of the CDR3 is TGTGCCAGCAGCTTAGGCGGCATATCTGCTGGAAACACCATATATTTT.

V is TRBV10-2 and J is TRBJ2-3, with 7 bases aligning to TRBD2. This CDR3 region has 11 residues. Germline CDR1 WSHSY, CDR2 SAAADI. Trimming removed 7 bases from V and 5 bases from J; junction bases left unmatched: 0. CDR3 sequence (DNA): TGCGCCAGCACGGGGGGAGATACGCAGTATTTT. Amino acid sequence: CASTGGDTQYF.

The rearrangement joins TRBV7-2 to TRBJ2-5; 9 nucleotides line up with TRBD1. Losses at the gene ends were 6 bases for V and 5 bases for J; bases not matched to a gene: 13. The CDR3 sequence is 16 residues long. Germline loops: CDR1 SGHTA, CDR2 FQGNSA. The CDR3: CASSPRGQGGRETQYF. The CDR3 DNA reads TGTGCCAGCAGTCCTAGGGGACAGGGCGGCCGGGAGACCCAGTACTTC. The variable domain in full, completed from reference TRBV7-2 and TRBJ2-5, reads GAGVSQSPSNKVTEKGKDVELRCDPISGHTALYWYRQSLGQGLEFLIYFQGNSAPDKSGLPSDRFSAERTGGSVSTLTIQRTQQEDSAVYLCASSPRGQGGRETQYFGPGTRLLVL.

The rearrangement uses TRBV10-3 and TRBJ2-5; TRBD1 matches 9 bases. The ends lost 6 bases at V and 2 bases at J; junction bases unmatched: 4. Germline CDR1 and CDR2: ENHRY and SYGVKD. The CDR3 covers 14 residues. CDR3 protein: CAISTGGEQETQYF. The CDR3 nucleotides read TGTGCCATCAGCACAGGGGGCGAGCAAGAGACCCAGTACTTC.

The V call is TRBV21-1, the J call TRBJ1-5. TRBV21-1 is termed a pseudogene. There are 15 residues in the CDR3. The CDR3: CASSREMMRDQPQHF. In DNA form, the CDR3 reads TGTGCCAGCAGCAGAGAGATGATGCGGGATCAGCCCCAGCATTTT.

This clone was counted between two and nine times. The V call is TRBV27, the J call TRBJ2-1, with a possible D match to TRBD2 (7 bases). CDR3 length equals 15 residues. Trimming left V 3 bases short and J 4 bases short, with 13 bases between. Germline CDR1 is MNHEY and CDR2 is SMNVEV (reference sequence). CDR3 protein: CASSFGGHRYNEQFF. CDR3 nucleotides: TGTGCCAGCAGTTTCGGGGGGCATCGATACAATGAGCAGTTCTTC.

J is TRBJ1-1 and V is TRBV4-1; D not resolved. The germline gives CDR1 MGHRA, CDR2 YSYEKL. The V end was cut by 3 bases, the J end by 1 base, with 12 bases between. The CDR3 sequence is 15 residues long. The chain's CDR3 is CASSHTGSANTEAFF. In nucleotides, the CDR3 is TGCGCCAGCAGCCATACCGGGAGCGCGAACACTGAAGCTTTCTTT.

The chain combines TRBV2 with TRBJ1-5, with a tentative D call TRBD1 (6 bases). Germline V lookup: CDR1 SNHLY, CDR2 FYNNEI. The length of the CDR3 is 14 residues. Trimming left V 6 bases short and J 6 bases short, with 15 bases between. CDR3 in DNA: TGTGCCAGCAGCGACCAGGGGTTCGGTCAGCCCCAGCATTTT. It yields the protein CASSDQGFGQPQHF.

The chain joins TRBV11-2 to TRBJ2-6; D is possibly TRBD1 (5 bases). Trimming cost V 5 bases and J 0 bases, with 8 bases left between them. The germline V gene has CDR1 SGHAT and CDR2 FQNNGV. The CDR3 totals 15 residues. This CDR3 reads CASSQGNSGANVLTF. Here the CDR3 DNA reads TGTGCCAGCAGCCAGGGCAACTCTGGGGCCAACGTCCTGACTTTC.

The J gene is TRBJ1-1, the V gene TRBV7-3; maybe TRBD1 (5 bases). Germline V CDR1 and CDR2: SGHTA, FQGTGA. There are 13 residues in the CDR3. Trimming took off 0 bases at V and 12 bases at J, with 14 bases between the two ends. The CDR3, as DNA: TGTGCCAGCAGCTTAACGGACACAGACGGGCCTTTCTTT. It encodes CASSLTDTDGPFF.

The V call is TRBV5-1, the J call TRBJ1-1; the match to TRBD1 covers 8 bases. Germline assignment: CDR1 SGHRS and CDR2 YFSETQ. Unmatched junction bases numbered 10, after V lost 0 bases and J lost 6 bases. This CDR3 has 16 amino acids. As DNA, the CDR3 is TGCGCCAGCAGCTTGGCGGGACAGGTTTTGGTTTCTGAAGCTTTCTTT. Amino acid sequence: CASSLAGQVLVSEAFF.

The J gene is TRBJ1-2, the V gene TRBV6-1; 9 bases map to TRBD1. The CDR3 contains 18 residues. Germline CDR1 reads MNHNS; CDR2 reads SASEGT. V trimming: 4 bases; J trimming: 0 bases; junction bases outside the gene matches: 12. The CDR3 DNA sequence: TGTGCCAGCAGTGTAGATTCGTACAGGGGGCTTCCTAACTATGGCTACACCTTC. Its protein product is CASSVDSYRGLPNYGYTF.

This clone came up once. The CDR3: CASRRQGQVMHEKLFF. CDR3 bases: TGTGCCAGCAGACGACAGGGCCAAGTGATGCATGAAAAACTGTTTTTT. The genes are TRBV2 and TRBJ1-4, with TRBD1 matching over 7 bases. The ends lost 6 bases at V and 6 bases at J; junction bases unmatched: 13. The length of the CDR3 is 16 residues. Germline V CDR1 and CDR2: SNHLY, FYNNEI.

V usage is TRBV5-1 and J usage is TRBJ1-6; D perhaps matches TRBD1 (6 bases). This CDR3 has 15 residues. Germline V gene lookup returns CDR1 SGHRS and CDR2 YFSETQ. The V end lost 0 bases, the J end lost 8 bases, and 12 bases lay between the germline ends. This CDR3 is CASSLGQGKDSPLHF. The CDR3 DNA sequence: TGCGCCAGCAGCTTGGGTCAGGGGAAGGATTCACCCCTCCACTTT.

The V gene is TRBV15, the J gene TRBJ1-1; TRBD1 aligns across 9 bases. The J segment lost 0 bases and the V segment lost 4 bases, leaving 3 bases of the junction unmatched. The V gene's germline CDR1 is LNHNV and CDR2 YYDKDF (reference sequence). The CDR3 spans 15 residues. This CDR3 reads CATSKTGGVNTEAFF. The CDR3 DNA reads TGTGCCACCAGCAAGACAGGGGGAGTGAACACTGAAGCTTTCTTT.

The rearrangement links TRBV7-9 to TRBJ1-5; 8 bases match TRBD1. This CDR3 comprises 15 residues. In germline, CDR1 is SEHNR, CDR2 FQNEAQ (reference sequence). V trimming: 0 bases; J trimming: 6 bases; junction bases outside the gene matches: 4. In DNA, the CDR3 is TGTGCCAGCAGCTTAGCCGGACAGGGACCTCAGCCCCAGCATTTT. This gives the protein CASSLAGQGPQPQHF. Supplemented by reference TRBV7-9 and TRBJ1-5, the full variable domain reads DTGVSQNPRHKITKRGQNVTFRCDPISEHNRLYWYRQTLGQGPEFLTYFQNEAQLEKSRLLSDRFSAERPKGSFSTLEIQRTEQGDSAMYLCASSLAGQGPQPQHFGDGTRLSIL.

The CDR3 reads CASSSGHSNQPQHF. CDR3 nucleotide sequence: TGTGCCAGCAGCTCCGGACATAGCAATCAGCCCCAGCATTTT. This rearrangement joins TRBV28 to TRBJ1-5; D perhaps matches TRBD1 (5 bases). Deletions cut 6 bases from V and 0 bases from J, with 9 bases between. CDR1 is MDHEN and CDR2 is SYDVKM in the germline V gene. The CDR3 spans 14 residues.